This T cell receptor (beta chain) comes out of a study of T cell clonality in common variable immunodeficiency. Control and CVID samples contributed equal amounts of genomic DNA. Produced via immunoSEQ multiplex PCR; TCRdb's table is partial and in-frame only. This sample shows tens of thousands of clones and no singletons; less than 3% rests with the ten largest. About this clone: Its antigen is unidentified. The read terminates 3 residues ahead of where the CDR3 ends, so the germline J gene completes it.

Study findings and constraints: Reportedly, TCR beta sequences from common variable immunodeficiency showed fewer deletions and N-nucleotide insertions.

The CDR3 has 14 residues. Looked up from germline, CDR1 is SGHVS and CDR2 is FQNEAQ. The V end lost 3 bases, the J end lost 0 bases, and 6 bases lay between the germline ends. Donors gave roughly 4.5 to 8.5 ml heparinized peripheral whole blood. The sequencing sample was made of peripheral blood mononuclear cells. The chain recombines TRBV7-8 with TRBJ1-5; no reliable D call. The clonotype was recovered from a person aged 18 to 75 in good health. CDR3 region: CASSLEGSNQPQHF. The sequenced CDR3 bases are TGTGCCAGCAGCTTGGAGGGTAGCAATCAGCCC.